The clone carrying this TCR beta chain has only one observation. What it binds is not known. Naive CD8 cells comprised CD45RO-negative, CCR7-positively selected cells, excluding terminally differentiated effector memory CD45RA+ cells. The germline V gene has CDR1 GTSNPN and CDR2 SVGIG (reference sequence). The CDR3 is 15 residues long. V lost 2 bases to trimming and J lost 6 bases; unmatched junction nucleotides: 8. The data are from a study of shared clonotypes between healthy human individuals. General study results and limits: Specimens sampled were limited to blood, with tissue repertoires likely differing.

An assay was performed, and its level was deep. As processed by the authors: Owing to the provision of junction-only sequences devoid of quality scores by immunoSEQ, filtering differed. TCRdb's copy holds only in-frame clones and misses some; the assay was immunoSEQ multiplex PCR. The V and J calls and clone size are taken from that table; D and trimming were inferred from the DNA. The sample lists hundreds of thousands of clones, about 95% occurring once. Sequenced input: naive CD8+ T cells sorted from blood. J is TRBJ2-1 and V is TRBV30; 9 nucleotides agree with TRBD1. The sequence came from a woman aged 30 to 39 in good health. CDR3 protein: CAWSPGQGRINEQFF. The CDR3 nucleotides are TGTGCCTGGAGTCCGGGACAGGGACGGATCAATGAGCAGTTCTTC.